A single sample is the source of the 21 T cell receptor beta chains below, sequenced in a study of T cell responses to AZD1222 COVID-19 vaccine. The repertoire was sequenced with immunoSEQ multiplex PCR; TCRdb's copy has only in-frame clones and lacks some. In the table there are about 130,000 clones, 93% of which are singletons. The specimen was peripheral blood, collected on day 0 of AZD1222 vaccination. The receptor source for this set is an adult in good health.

CDR3 nucleotides: TGTGCCAGCTCACCGCGACAGGAAAAGGCCTATGGCTACACCTTC. Encoded protein: CASSPRQEKAYGYTF. The rearrangement joins TRBV18 to TRBJ1-2; D perhaps matches TRBD1 (6 bases). The CDR3 has 15 residues. The germline gives CDR1 KGHSH, CDR2 LQKENI. V lost 3 bases and J 4 bases, leaving 15 bases between the germline ends.

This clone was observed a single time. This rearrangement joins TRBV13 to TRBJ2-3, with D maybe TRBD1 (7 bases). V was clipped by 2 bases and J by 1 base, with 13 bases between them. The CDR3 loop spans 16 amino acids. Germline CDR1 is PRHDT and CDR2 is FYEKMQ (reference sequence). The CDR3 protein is CASSLIGGGGTDTQYF. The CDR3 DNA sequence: TGTGCCAGCAGCTTAATAGGGGGCGGGGGCACAGATACGCAGTATTTT.

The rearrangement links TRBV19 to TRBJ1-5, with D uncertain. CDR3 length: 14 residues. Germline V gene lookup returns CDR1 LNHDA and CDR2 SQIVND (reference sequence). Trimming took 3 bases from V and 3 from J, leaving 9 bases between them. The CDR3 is CASSMGILNQPQHF. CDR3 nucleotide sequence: TGTGCCAGTAGTATGGGCATCCTCAATCAGCCCCAGCATTTT.

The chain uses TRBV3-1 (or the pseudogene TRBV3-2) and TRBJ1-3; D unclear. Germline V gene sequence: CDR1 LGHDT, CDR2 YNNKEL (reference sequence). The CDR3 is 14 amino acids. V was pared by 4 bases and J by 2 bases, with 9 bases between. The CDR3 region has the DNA TGTGCCAGCAGCCGGAACGGCCCTGGAAACACCATATATTTT. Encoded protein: CASSRNGPGNTIYF.

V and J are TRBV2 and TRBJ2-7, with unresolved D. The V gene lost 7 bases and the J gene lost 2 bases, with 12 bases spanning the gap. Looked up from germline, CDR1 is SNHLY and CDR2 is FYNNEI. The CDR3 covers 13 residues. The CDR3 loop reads CASTRSKPYEQYF. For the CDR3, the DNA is TGTGCCAGCACTCGTTCCAAGCCCTACGAGCAGTACTTC.

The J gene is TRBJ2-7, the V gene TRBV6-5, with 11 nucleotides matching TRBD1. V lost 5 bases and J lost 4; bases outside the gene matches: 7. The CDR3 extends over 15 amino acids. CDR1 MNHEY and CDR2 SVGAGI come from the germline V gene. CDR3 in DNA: TGTGCCAGCAGTCCTGGACAGGGGGCACGATACGAGCAGTACTTC. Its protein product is CASSPGQGARYEQYF.

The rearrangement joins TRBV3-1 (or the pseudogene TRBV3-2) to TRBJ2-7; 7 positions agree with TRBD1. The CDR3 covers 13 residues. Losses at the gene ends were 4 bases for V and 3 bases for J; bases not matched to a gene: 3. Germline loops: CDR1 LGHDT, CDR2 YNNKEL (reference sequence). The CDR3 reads CASSLRGHYEQYF. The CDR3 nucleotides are TGTGCCAGCAGCCTGAGGGGGCACTACGAGCAGTACTTC.

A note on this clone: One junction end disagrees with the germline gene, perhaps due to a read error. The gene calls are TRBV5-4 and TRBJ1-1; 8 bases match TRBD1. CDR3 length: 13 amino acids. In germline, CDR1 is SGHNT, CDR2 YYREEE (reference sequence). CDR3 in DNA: TGTGCCAGCAGCCCGGTGACAGGGGAGGAAGATTTCTTT. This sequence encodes CASSPVTGEEDFF.

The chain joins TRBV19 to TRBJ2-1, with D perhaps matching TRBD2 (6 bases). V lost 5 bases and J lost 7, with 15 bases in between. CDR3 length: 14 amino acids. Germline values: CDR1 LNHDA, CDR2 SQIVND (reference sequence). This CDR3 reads CASSLRERRNEQFF. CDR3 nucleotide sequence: TGTGCCAGTAGTCTTCGGGAGAGGCGAAATGAGCAGTTCTTC.

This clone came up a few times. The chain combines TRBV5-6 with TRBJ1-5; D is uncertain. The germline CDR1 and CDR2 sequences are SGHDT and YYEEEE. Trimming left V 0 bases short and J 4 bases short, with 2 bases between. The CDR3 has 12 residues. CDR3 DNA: TGTGCCAGCAGCTTGGGGAATCAGCCCCAGCATTTT. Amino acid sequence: CASSLGNQPQHF. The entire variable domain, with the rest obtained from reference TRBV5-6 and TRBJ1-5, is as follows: DAGVTQSPTHLIKTRGQQVTLRCSPKSGHDTVSWYQQALGQGPQFIFQYYEEEERQRGNFPDRFSGHQFPNYSSELNVNALLLGDSALYLCASSLGNQPQHFGDGTRLSIL.

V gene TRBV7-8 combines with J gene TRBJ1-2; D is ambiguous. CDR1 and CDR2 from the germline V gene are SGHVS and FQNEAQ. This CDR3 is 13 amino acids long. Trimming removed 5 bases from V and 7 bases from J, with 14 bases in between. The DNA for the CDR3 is TGTGCCAGCAGCCGGCGGGAAGGGAGTGGCTACACCTTC. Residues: CASSRREGSGYTF.

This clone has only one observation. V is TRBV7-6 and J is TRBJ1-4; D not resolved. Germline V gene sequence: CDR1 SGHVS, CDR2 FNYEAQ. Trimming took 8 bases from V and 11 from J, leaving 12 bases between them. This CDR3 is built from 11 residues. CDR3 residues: CASREGGKLFF. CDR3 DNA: TGTGCCAGCCGAGAAGGTGGGAAACTGTTTTTT.

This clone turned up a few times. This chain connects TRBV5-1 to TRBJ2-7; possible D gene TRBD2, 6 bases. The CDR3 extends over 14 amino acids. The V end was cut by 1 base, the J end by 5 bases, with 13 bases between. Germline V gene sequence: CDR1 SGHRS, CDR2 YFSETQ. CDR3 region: CASSLLGGSHEQYF. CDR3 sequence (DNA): TGCGCCAGCAGCTTGCTGGGAGGTTCCCACGAGCAGTACTTC.

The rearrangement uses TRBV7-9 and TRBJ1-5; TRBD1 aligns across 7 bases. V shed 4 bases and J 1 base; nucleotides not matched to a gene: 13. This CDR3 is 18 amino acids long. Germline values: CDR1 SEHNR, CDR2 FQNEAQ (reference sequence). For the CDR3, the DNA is TGTGCCAGCAGCTCCGGCCAGGGGGGGGACGGGAGCAATCAGCCCCAGCATTTT. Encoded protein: CASSSGQGGDGSNQPQHF.

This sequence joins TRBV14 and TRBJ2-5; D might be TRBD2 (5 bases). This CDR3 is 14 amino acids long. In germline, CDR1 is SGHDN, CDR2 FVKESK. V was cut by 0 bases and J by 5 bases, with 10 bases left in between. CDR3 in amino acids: CASSQESGVETQYF. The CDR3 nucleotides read TGTGCCAGCAGCCAAGAATCCGGGGTTGAGACCCAGTACTTC.

The CDR3 region has the DNA TGTGCCAGCAGCATCTCAGCTAGCGCCTACAATGAGCAGTTCTTC. It codes for CASSISASAYNEQFF. The rearrangement links TRBV6-5 to TRBJ2-1; a possible D gene is TRBD2 (6 bases). V shed 6 bases and J shed 2 bases, with 14 bases lying between them. CDR3 size: 15 residues. Germline-derived CDR1 and CDR2 are MNHEY and SVGAGI.

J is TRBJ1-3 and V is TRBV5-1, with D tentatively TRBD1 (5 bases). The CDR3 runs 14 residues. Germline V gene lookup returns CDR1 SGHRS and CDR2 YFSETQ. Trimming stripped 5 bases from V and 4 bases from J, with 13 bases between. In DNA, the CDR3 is TGCGCCAGCAGTCAAGGGGTCTCAGGAAACACCATATATTTT. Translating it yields CASSQGVSGNTIYF.

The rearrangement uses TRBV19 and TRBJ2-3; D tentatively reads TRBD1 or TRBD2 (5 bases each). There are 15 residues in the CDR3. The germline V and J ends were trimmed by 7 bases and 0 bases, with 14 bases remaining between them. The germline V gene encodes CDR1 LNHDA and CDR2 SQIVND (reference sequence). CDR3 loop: CASTGPGRSTDTQYF. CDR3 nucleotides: TGTGCCAGTACGGGGCCCGGCAGGAGCACAGATACGCAGTATTTT.

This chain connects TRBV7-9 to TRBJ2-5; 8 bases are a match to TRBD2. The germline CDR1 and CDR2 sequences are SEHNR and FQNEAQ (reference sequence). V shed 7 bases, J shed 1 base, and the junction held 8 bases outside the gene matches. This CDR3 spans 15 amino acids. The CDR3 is CASTYLAGGQETQYF. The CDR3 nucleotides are TGTGCCAGCACCTACTTGGCGGGAGGCCAAGAGACCCAGTACTTC.

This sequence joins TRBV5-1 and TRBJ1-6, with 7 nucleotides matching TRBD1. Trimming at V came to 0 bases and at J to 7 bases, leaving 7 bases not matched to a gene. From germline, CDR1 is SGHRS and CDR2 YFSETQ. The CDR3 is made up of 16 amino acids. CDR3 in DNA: TGCGCCAGCAGCTTGGCCTTTAGGGGGCTAAATTCACCCCTCCACTTT. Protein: CASSLAFRGLNSPLHF.

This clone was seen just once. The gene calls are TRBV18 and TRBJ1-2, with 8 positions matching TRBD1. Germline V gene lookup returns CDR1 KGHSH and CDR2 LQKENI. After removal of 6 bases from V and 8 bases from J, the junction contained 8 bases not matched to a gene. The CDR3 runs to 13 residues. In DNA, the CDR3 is TGTGCCAGCTCGGTCACAGGGGGAAGCGGCTACACCTTC. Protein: CASSVTGGSGYTF. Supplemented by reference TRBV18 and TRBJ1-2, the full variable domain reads NAGVMQNPRHLVRRRGQEARLRCSPMKGHSHVYWYRQLPEEGLKFMVYLQKENIIDESGMPKERFSAEFPKEGPSILRIQQVVRGDSAAYFCASSVTGGSGYTFGSGTRLTVV.